This T cell receptor (beta chain) stems from a study of blood T cell repertoires in COVID-19. Study in general: There were acute and convalescent COVID-19 samples, and they came from the United States, Italy and Spain. The analysed material was cDNA or gDNA that came from T cells, B-cell-depleted T cells, or PBMCs.

This CDR3 has 18 amino acids. V dropped 3 bases and J dropped 7; count of bases not matched to a gene: 16. This clone was observed once. This table comes from immunoSEQ multiplex PCR, and its TCRdb copy is limited to in-frame clones, with some not included. The sample lists 200,000 to 300,000 clones, about 86% seen once, with roughly 1.8% in the top ten. The chain couples TRBV5-3 to TRBJ1-6; TRBD1 agrees at 7 bases. TRBV5-3 counts as an open reading frame of uncertain function. Sequenced sample: peripheral blood. The clonotype originates from a young man with active or convalescent COVID-19. The CDR3 sequence is CARSSVGQEDRQNSPLHF. The CDR3 coding sequence is TGTGCCAGAAGCTCCGTTGGACAGGAAGACAGACAAAATTCACCCCTCCACTTT.